The clone carrying this T cell receptor (beta chain) was recorded at least ten times. The data derive from a study of response to subunit inactivated influenza vaccine. V shed 5 bases, J shed 10 bases, and the junction held 12 bases outside the gene matches. CDR3 size: 16 residues. In germline, CDR1 is SGHVS, CDR2 FQNEAQ. Using its own MiXCR run on the RT-PCR reads, TCRdb lists one record per CDR3 protein. The sample holds 490,000 or so distinct CDR3 sequences; around 8% are singletons and the top ten take 10% to 15%. The sequencing used PBMCs from blood, collected less than 30 months after vaccination. The chain links TRBV7-8 to TRBJ2-1; the match to TRBD2 covers 12 bases. The source of this sequence is a man between 50 and 75 years old who received an inactivated influenza vaccine. The CDR3 sequence is CASSQEPSGREEEQFF. In DNA, the CDR3 is TGTGCCAGCAGCCAAGAACCTAGCGGGAGGGAGGAAGAGCAGTTCTTC.